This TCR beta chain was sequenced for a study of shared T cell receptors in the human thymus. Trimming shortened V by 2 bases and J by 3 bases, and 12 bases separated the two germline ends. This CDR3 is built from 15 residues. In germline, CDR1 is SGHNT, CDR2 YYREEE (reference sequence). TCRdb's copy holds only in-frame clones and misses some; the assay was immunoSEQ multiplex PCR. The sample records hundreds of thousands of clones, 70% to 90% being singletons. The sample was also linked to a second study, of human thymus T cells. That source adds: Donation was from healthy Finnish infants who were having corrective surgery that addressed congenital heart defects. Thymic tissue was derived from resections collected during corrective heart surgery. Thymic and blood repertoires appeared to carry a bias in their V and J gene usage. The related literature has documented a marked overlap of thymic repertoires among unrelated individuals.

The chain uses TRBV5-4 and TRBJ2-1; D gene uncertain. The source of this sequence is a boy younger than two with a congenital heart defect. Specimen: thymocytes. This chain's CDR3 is CASSFGDRVYNEQFF. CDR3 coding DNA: TGTGCCAGCAGCTTCGGCGACCGGGTCTACAATGAGCAGTTCTTC.